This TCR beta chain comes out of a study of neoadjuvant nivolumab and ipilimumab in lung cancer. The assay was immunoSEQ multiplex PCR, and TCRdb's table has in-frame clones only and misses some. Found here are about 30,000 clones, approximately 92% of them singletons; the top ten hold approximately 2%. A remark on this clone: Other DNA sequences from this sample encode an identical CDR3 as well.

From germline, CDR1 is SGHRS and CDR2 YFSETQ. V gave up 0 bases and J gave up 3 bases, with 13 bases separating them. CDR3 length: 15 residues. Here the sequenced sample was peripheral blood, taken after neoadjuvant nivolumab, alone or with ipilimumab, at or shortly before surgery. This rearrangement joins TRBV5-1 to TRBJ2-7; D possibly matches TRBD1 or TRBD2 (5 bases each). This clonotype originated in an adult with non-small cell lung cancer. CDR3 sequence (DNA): TGCGCCAGCAGCTTGGGGGGCCAGGGAGTCTACGAGCAGTACTTC. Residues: CASSLGGQGVYEQYF. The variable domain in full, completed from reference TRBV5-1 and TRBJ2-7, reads KAGVTQTPRYLIKTRGQQVTLSCSPISGHRSVSWYQQTPGQGLQFLFEYFSETQRNKGNFPGRFSGRQFSNSRSEMNVSTLELGDSALYLCASSLGGQGVYEQYFGPGTRLTVT.